This is a list of T cell receptor beta chains from one sample in a study of cytomegalovirus exposure and HLA in healthy donors. Method: immunoSEQ multiplex PCR; TCRdb's copy keeps in-frame clones and lacks some. In total, the table holds under 70,000 clones. Sample: PBMCs. The receptors originated from a man between 50 and 59 years old in good health and CMV-seropositive. The CDR3 runs from the conserved cysteine through the conserved F or W. A D gene is named only where the DNA matches it firmly.

J	V	D	CDR3	DNA
TRBJ1-1	TRBV9	.	CASQRVLNTEAFF	TGTGCCTCGCAGAGGGTACTGAACACTGAAGCTTTCTTT
TRBJ2-3	TRBV5-1	.	CASSRGTDPLTDTQYF	TGCGCCAGCAGCCGGGGGACGGATCCCCTCACAGATACGCAGTATTTT
TRBJ2-5	TRBV19	TRBD2	CASSALAGGPRETQYF	TGTGCCAGTAGTGCGCTAGCGGGAGGGCCCAGAGAGACCCAGTACTTC
TRBJ2-7	TRBV5-4	TRBD2	CASSPKREVSYEQYF	TGTGCCAGCAGCCCAAAGCGGGAGGTCTCCTACGAGCAGTACTTC
TRBJ1-1	TRBV29-1	.	CSVGGVTLNTEAFF	TGCAGCGTAGGAGGGGTAACCCTGAACACTGAAGCTTTCTTT
TRBJ2-3	TRBV9	.	CASSVSGGTDTQYF	TGTGCCAGCAGCGTATCCGGGGGCACAGATACGCAGTATTTT
TRBJ1-1	TRBV4-1	.	CASSQELTVMNTEAFF	TGCGCCAGCAGCCAAGAATTGACAGTCATGAACACTGAAGCTTTCTTT
TRBJ1-5	TRBV2	TRBD1	CASSQTGQGSNQPQHF	TGTGCCAGCAGTCAAACGGGACAGGGGAGCAATCAGCCCCAGCATTTT
TRBJ1-4	TRBV11-2	.	CASSAGPGGMDEKLFF	TGTGCCAGCAGCGCGGGCCCCGGAGGGATGGATGAAAAACTGTTTTTT
TRBJ1-5	TRBV5-5	TRBD1	CASSRTGFDNQPQHF	TGTGCCAGCAGCCGGACAGGGTTTGACAATCAGCCCCAGCATTTT
TRBJ2-5	TRBV6-5	TRBD2	CASSLSGRAVETQYF	TGTGCCAGCAGCTTAAGCGGGAGGGCCGTCGAGACCCAGTACTTC
TRBJ2-2	TRBV10-3	.	CASSESKGSGTGELFF	TGTGCCAGCAGTGAGTCGAAGGGGTCGGGCACCGGGGAGCTGTTTTTT
TRBJ2-5	TRBV6-5	.	CASSYSKLRETQYF	TGTGCCAGCAGTTACTCAAAGCTACGAGAGACCCAGTACTTC
TRBJ1-1	TRBV25-1	TRBD1	CASSRDSLNTEAFF	TGTGCCAGCAGCCGGGACAGCCTGAACACTGAAGCTTTCTTT
TRBJ2-7	TRBV29-1	.	CSVVLPGTTTYEQYF	TGCAGCGTTGTGTTACCCGGGACAACAACCTACGAGCAGTACTTC
TRBJ1-2	TRBV7-9	TRBD1	CASSVDRGGYTF	TGTGCCAGCAGCGTGGACAGGGGAGGCTACACCTTC
TRBJ1-4	TRBV7-9	.	CASSLAATVEKLFF	TGTGCCAGCAGCTTAGCGGCGACAGTTGAAAAACTGTTTTTT
TRBJ1-5	TRBV4-3	.	CASSQGLGGNQPQHF	TGCGCCAGCAGCCAAGGGCTCGGGGGCAATCAGCCCCAGCATTTT
TRBJ2-3	TRBV4-3	TRBD2	CASSQDGGDDADTQYF	TGCGCCAGCAGCCAAGATGGGGGGGATGACGCAGATACGCAGTATTTT
TRBJ2-7	TRBV12-5	.	CASGLLRGHEQYF	TGTGCTAGTGGCCTACTCAGGGGCCACGAGCAGTACTTC
TRBJ2-3	TRBV7-3	TRBD2	CASSPSGAGGPDTQYF	TGTGCCAGCAGCCCTTCCGGTGCGGGGGGGCCGGATACGCAGTATTTT
TRBJ2-7	TRBV4-2	TRBD2	CASSQELAGAYEQYF	TGTGCCAGCAGCCAAGAGCTGGCGGGGGCCTACGAGCAGTACTTC
TRBJ2-7	TRBV2	TRBD1	CASKRDRGSYEQYF	TGTGCCAGCAAAAGGGACAGGGGGTCCTACGAGCAGTACTTC
TRBJ2-1	TRBV29-1	TRBD2	CSVEVLAGINEQFF	TGCAGCGTTGAAGTACTAGCGGGAATAAATGAGCAGTTCTTC
TRBJ1-4	TRBV4-1	TRBD1	CASKTSGTGYEKLFF	TGCGCCAGCAAAACTTCCGGGACAGGGTATGAAAAACTGTTTTTT